This T cell receptor beta chain was sequenced in a study of blood T cell repertoires in COVID-19. Study as a whole: Samples taken during acute and convalescent COVID-19 were collected in the United States, Italy and Spain. The analysed material was cDNA or gDNA that came from T cells, B-cell-depleted T cells, or PBMCs.

The CDR3 loop spans 13 amino acids. Trimming stripped 9 bases from V and 1 base from J, with 12 bases between. Germline loops: CDR1 LGHDT, CDR2 YNNKEL (reference sequence). In the original processing: Reference gene primers were amplified, and this amplification served to estimate nucleated cell counts. Produced via immunoSEQ multiplex PCR; TCRdb's table is partial and in-frame only. V, J and clone size are those of that table, while D and trimming were read from the DNA. The table has tens of thousands of clones, around 82% seen once. Sequencing was performed on peripheral blood. This clonotype was obtained from a man between 60 and 75 years old with acute or convalescent COVID-19. The rearrangement joins TRBV3-1 (or the pseudogene TRBV3-2) to TRBJ1-1; D not certain. In DNA, the CDR3 is TGTGCCAGAAGCGGAACAGAGAACACTGAAGCTTTCTTT. This sequence encodes CARSGTENTEAFF.